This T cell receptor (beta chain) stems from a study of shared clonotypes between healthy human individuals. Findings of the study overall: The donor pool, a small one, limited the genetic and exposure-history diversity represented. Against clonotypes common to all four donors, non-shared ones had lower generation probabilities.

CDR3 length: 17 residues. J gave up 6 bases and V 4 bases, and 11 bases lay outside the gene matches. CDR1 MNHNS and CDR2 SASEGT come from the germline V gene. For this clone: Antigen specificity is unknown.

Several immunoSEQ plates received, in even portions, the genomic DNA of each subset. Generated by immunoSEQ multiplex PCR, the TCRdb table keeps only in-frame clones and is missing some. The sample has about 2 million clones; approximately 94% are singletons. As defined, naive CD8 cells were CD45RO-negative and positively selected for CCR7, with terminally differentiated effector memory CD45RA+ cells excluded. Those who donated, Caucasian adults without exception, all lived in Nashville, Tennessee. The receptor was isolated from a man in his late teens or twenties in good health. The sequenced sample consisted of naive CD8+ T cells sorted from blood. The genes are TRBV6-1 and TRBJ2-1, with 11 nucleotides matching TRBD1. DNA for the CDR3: TGTGCCAGCAGTGGACTGCGTGGACAGGGGGCGCGCAATGAGCAGTTCTTC. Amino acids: CASSGLRGQGARNEQFF.